One T cell receptor (beta chain) is described in this entry. Naive CD8 cells comprised CD45RO-negative, CCR7-positively selected cells, excluding terminally differentiated effector memory CD45RA+ cells. The data stem from a study of shared clonotypes between healthy human individuals. V dropped 5 bases and J dropped 4 bases, with 12 bases sitting between them. The CDR3 runs 13 residues. CDR1 is MDHEN and CDR2 is SYDVKM in the germline V gene. Assay: immunoSEQ multiplex PCR; the TCRdb copy retains only in-frame clones and omits some. This table holds fewer than 800,000 clones, just over 90% found once.

The V call is TRBV28, the J call TRBJ2-7; no reliable D call. The TCR sequence derives from a man aged 25-45 years in good health. The material sequenced was naive CD8+ T cells sorted from blood. CDR3 DNA: TGTGCCAGCAGTCCCGCTCTTAGTTACGAGCAGTACTTC. Residues: CASSPALSYEQYF. Full variable domain (missing parts from reference TRBV28 and TRBJ2-7): DVKVTQSSRYLVKRTGEKVFLECVQDMDHENMFWYRQDPGLGLRLIYFSYDVKMKEKGDIPEGYSVSREKKERFSLILESASTNQTSMYLCASSPALSYEQYFGPGTRLTVT.